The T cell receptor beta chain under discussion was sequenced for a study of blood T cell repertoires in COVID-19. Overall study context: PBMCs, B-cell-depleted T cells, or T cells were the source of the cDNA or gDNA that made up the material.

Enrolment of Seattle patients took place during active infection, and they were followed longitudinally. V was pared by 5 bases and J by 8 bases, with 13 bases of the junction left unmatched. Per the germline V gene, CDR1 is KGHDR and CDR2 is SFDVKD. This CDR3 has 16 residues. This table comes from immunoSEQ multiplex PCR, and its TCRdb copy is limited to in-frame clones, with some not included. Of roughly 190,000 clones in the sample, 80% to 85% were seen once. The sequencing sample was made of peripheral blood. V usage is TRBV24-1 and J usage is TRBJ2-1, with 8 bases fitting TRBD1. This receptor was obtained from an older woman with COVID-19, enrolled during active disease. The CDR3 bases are TGTGCCACCAGTGGTGGTAGGACAGGGAATGGCCATGAGCAGTTCTTC. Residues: CATSGGRTGNGHEQFF.